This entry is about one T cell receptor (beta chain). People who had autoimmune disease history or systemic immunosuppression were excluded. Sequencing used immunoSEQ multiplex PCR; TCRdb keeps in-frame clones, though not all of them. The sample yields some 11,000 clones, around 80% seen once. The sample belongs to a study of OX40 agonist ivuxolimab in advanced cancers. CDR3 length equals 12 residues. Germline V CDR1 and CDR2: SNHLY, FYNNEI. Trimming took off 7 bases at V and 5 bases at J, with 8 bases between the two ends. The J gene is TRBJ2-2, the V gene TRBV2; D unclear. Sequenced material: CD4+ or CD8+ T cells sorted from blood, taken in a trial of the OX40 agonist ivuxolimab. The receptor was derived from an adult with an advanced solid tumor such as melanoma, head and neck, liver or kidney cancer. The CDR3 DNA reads TGTGCCAGCACAGTTTTTACCGGGGAGCTGTTTTTT. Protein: CASTVFTGELFF.